This entry lists 9 T cell receptor beta chains sequenced from one sample in a study of post-analysis software for immune sequencing data. Findings and caveats of the study: Higher frequency in patients than in controls was seen for roughly 5 TRBV segments, with TRBV5-6, TRBV5-1 and TRBV20-1 among them.

Built from TCR beta cDNA, the libraries had unique molecular identifiers in them. TCRdb ran MiXCR on the PCR reads and lists one entry per CDR3 protein. Of almost 700,000 distinct CDR3 sequences in the sample, approximately 59% were seen once. Antigen specificity for these receptors is unknown. Source material: blood. The receptor set was obtained from a girl aged 2 to 9 with multiple sclerosis.

This clonotype was detected many times. This sequence joins TRBV6-4 and TRBJ2-1; 8 positions match TRBD1. In germline, CDR1 is MRHNA, CDR2 SNTAGT. The CDR3 length is 15 residues. Unmatched junction bases numbered 10, after V lost 4 bases and J lost 8 bases. CDR3 DNA sequence: TGTGCCAGCAGTGTAGAGGACAGGGTGTCTTATGAGCAGTTCTTC. This codes for CASSVEDRVSYEQFF.

The chain uses TRBV25-1 and TRBJ2-1; D perhaps matches TRBD1 (5 bases). CDR1 and CDR2 (germline): MGHDK, SYGVNS. V lost 5 bases, J lost 8 bases, and 10 bases lay in between. This CDR3 is 12 amino acids long. The CDR3 loop is CASSKGFDEQFF. The CDR3 DNA follows: TGTGCCAGCAGTAAGGGGTTTGATGAGCAGTTCTTC.

The CDR3 nucleotides read TGTGCCAGCAGCCGACTGGGCGATGGGAATAAGCAGTTCTTC. Protein sequence: CASSRLGDGNKQFF. V gene TRBV27 combines with J gene TRBJ2-1; D not certain. Germline V gene data show CDR1 as MNHEY and CDR2 as SMNVEV (reference sequence). The CDR3 has 14 residues. Trimming took 6 bases from V and 11 from J, leaving 20 bases between them.

On this clonotype itself: A read error may account for a junction end that differs from germline. The rearrangement links TRBV10-3 to TRBJ2-3; 13 bases map to TRBD2. The germline V gene has CDR1 ENHRY and CDR2 SYGVKD. The CDR3 covers 15 residues. CDR3 DNA sequence: TGTGCCATCAGCGGACTAGCGGGGGTCACAGATACGCGGTATTTT. It encodes CAISGLAGVTDTRYF.

The V gene is TRBV7-2, the J gene TRBJ2-3; D possibly corresponds to TRBD2 (6 bases). Deletions cut 5 bases from V and 3 bases from J, with 15 bases between. There are 15 residues in the CDR3. CDR1 is SGHTA, CDR2 FQGNSA, per germline. The CDR3 is CASSDPTRGTDTQYF. The CDR3 DNA is TGTGCCAGCAGCGACCCGACGCGGGGAACAGATACGCAGTATTTT. Supplemented by reference TRBV7-2 and TRBJ2-3, the full variable domain reads GAGVSQSPSNKVTEKGKDVELRCDPISGHTALYWYRQSLGQGLEFLIYFQGNSAPDKSGLPSDRFSAERTGGSVSTLTIQRTQQEDSAVYLCASSDPTRGTDTQYFGPGTRLTVL.

The chain links TRBV10-3 to TRBJ2-1; TRBD2 is a possible D gene (5 bases). The germline V gene encodes CDR1 ENHRY and CDR2 SYGVKD. This CDR3 has 20 amino acids. V was trimmed by 6 bases and J by 0 bases, leaving 27 bases between them. Here the CDR3 reads CAIRALPPGPWRSSYNEQFF. The CDR3 DNA reads TGTGCCATCAGAGCTTTGCCCCCAGGACCCTGGAGGAGCTCCTACAATGAGCAGTTCTTC.

This clonotype turned up a few times. The V gene is TRBV29-1, the J gene TRBJ2-5; TRBD1 is a possible D gene (5 bases). The CDR3 sequence is 13 residues long. Germline loops: CDR1 SQVTM, CDR2 ANQGSEA. Between the trimmed V and J ends, which lost 8 bases and 4 bases, there was a span of 17 bases. CDR3 protein: CSLRSGILETQYF. The DNA for the CDR3 is TGCAGCCTGAGGTCAGGGATCCTAGAGACCCAGTACTTC.

The chain joins TRBV6-6 to TRBJ1-5; D call uncertain. Germline V gene lookup returns CDR1 MNHNY and CDR2 SVGAGI (reference sequence). Trimming removed 7 bases at V and 3 bases at J, with 13 bases between. There are 14 residues in the CDR3. The CDR3 protein is CASNGKGNNQPQHF. The CDR3, as DNA: TGTGCCAGCAATGGGAAGGGTAACAATCAGCCCCAGCATTTT.

This clonotype was counted a single time. The chain couples TRBV20-1 to TRBJ2-3, with 7 bases that match TRBD1. CDR3 length: 15 residues. V trimming: 5 bases; J trimming: 1 base; junction bases outside the gene matches: 9. Looked up from germline, CDR1 is DFQATT and CDR2 is SNEGSKA (reference sequence). CDR3 sequence: CSAARGQPGTDTQYF. Here the CDR3 DNA reads TGCAGTGCTGCGAGGGGACAGCCCGGCACAGATACGCAGTATTTT.